What follows describes a single T cell receptor (beta chain). Its antigen remains unknown. Healthy individuals of Caucasian origin from Russia, aged roughly 6 to 100, served as donors. This specimen belongs to a study of blood T cells in healthy people across ages. Study as a whole: Researchers report that template switching captured about one barcoded beta molecule per two T cells.

V gave up 1 base and J gave up 6 bases, with 10 bases separating them. The length of the CDR3 is 13 residues. Germline lookup yields CDR1 SGHTA and CDR2 FQGNSA. Alongside a J-beta primer mix, a sample-barcoded 5' primer served in a second PCR lasting about 6 to 11 cycles. At least 3 million CDR3-containing paired-end reads were obtained per sample. TCRdb re-derived calls from the 5' RACE reads in MiXCR, one entry per CDR3 protein. The table has just over 1 million distinct CDR3 sequences, 40% to 50% seen once. The study, taken as a whole, reports: The percentage of naive T cells correlated strongly with TCR beta diversity.

This chain links TRBV7-2 with TRBJ2-7, with D maybe TRBD2 (5 bases). Sequencing input: blood. The TCR originated in a woman in her sixties in good health. For the CDR3, the DNA is TGTGCCAGCAGCTTAGGAGCTAGCCTCGAGCAGTACTTC. Its translation is CASSLGASLEQYF.